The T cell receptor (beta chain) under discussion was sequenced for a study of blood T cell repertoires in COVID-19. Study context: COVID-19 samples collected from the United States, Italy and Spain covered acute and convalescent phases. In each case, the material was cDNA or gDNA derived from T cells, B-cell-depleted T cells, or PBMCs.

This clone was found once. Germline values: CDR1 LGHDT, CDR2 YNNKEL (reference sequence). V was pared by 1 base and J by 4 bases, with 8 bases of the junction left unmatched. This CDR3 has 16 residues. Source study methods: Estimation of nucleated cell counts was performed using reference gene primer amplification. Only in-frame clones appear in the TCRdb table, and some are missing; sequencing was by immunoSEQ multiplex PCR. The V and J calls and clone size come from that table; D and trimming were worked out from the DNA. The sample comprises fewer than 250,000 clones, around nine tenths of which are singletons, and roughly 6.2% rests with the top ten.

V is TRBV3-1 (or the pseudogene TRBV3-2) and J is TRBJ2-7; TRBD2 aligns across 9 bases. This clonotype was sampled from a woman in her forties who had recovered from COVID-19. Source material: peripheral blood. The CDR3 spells CASSQVSGGRGYEQYF. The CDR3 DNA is TGTGCCAGCAGCCAAGTATCCGGCGGGAGGGGATACGAGCAGTACTTC.